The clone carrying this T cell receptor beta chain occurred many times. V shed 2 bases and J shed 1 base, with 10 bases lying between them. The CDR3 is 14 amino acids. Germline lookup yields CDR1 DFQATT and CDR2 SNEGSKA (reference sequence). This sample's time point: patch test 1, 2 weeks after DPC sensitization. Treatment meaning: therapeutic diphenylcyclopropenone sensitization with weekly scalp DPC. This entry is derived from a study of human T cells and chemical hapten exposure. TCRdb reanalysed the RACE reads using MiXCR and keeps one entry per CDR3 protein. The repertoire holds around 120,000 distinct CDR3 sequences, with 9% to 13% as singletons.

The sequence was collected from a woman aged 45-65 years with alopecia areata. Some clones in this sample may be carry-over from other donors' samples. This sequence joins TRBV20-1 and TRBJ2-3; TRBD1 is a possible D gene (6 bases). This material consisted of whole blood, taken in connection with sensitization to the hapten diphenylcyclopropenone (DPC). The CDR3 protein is CSARYRAGTDTQYF. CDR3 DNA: TGCAGTGCTAGATACAGGGCTGGCACAGATACGCAGTATTTT.